A single sample gave rise to the 23 T cell receptor beta chains below, sequenced in a study of blood T cells in healthy people across ages. Combining a sample-barcoded 5' primer with a J-beta primer mix, a second PCR ran for roughly 7 to 11 cycles. TCRdb called the 5' RACE reads again in MiXCR, with one record for every CDR3 protein. The repertoire holds about 650,000 distinct CDR3 sequences, with over 40% as singletons. The sample taken for sequencing was blood. These receptors were obtained from a woman older than 75 in good health.

This clonotype was detected once. The V gene is TRBV2, the J gene TRBJ2-7, with 10 bases aligning to TRBD2. Looked up from germline, CDR1 is SNHLY and CDR2 is FYNNEI. V shed 6 bases, J shed 7 bases, and the junction held 9 bases outside the gene matches. The CDR3 totals 14 residues. CDR3 DNA sequence: TGTGCCAGCAGGATAGCGGGAGGCCTCAGGGAGCAGTACTTC. It is translated as CASRIAGGLREQYF.

The V gene is TRBV20-1, the J gene TRBJ2-5; 9 positions match TRBD2. Looked up from germline, CDR1 is DFQATT and CDR2 is SNEGSKA (reference sequence). This CDR3 region has 15 residues. V trimming: 3 bases; J trimming: 2 bases; junction bases outside the gene matches: 7. CDR3 DNA: TGCAGTGCTAGGGGGGCTAGCGGGAAACAAGAGACCCAGTACTTC. Translating it yields CSARGASGKQETQYF.

The genes are TRBV7-9 and TRBJ2-6; D not certain. Germline lookup yields CDR1 SEHNR and CDR2 FQNEAQ (reference sequence). The V end was cut by 1 base, the J end by 4 bases, with 14 bases between. This CDR3 comprises 17 residues. The CDR3 spells CASSLDRGAPGANVLTF. For the CDR3, the DNA is TGTGCCAGCAGCTTAGATCGAGGTGCACCCGGGGCCAACGTCCTGACTTTC. Based on the CDR3 plus reference TRBV7-9 and TRBJ2-6, the full variable domain is DTGVSQNPRHKITKRGQNVTFRCDPISEHNRLYWYRQTLGQGPEFLTYFQNEAQLEKSRLLSDRFSAERPKGSFSTLEIQRTEQGDSAMYLCASSLDRGAPGANVLTFGAGSRLTVL.

In DNA, the CDR3 is TGTGCCAGCAGCGCTGCTAGCGGGGAAAGAGATACGCAGTATTTT. Amino acids: CASSAASGERDTQYF. The chain uses TRBV27 and TRBJ2-3; 9 nucleotides line up with TRBD2. Trimming cost V 6 bases and J 5 bases; bases outside gene matches: 9. The CDR3 spans 15 residues. CDR1 is MNHEY and CDR2 is SMNVEV in the germline V gene (reference sequence).

There are a few counts of this clonotype. This chain connects TRBV5-1 to TRBJ2-3; D may be TRBD2 (6 bases). Germline-derived CDR1 and CDR2 are SGHRS and YFSETQ. This CDR3 is 15 amino acids long. The V and J ends lost 4 bases and 2 bases respectively, with 14 bases between them. CDR3 DNA: TGCGCCAGCAGCCACCGCGGAGGGGACACAGATACGCAGTATTTT. Its translation: CASSHRGGDTDTQYF.

The count of this clonotype is one. At one end the junction does not follow the germline gene, possibly because of a read error. The chain recombines TRBV20-1 with TRBJ2-3; 10 bases map to TRBD2. CDR3 length: 18 amino acids. Looked up from germline, CDR1 is DFQATT and CDR2 is SNEGSKA (reference sequence). CDR3 sequence: CGASSDLLAGRRTDTQYF. CDR3 coding DNA: TGCGGTGCTAGTTCCGACTTACTAGCGGGGCGTCGCACAGATACGCAGTATTTT.

V usage is TRBV12-3 or TRBV12-4 and J usage is TRBJ2-7; TRBD1 agrees at 11 bases. V shed 3 bases, J shed 2 bases, and the junction held 3 bases outside the gene matches. This CDR3 contains 15 residues. CDR3: CASSFRGQGAYEQYF. The CDR3 DNA reads TGTGCCAGCAGTTTTCGGGGACAGGGGGCCTACGAGCAGTACTTC.

There are many counts of this clonotype. The chain recombines TRBV12-3 or TRBV12-4 with TRBJ2-1; possibly TRBD2 for D (6 bases). The CDR3 has 15 amino acids. Trimming left V 6 bases short and J 4 bases short, with 16 bases between. Here the CDR3 reads CASRKASDSYNEQFF. CDR3 DNA: TGTGCCAGCAGGAAGGCTAGCGATTCTTACAATGAGCAGTTCTTC.

The chain employs TRBV20-1 and TRBJ1-1; D not certain. The CDR3 loop spans 12 amino acids. Trimming left V 0 bases short and J 4 bases short, with 6 bases between. Looked up from germline, CDR1 is DFQATT and CDR2 is SNEGSKA (reference sequence). The CDR3 loop reads CSARDRPTEAFF. Written as DNA, the CDR3 is TGCAGTGCTAGAGATCGCCCCACTGAAGCTTTCTTT.

The genes are TRBV28 and TRBJ1-3, with D unresolved. The CDR3 extends over 14 amino acids. V was trimmed by 5 bases and J by 0 bases, leaving 8 bases between them. Germline CDR1 and CDR2: MDHEN and SYDVKM. The CDR3 region has the DNA TGTGCCAGCAGTGACCTTGGCTCTGGAAACACCATATATTTT. This codes for CASSDLGSGNTIYF.

The V and J genes are TRBV4-3 and TRBJ2-7; TRBD2 matches at 11 bases. Per germline, CDR1 LGHNA and CDR2 YSLEER. V shed 4 bases, J shed 3 bases, and the junction held 8 bases outside the gene matches. The CDR3 contains 16 residues. DNA of the CDR3: TGCGCCAGCAGCCGTATGACTAGCGGGAAACACTACGAGCAGTACTTC. As protein: CASSRMTSGKHYEQYF.

In regard to this clonotype: The conserved final phenylalanine or tryptophan is absent from the CDR3, which likely points to a read error. This chain uses TRBV5-1 with TRBJ2-4; 7 nucleotides line up with TRBD1. The DNA end is more similar to TRBJ2-7, so the J call may be wrong. In germline, CDR1 is SGHRS, CDR2 YFSETQ. The CDR3 loop spans 14 amino acids. The DNA for the CDR3 is TGCGCCAGCAGCTTGGTCGGGACAGTCGACGAGCAGTACCTC. Translated, it gives CASSLVGTVDEQYL.

This chain joins TRBV6-2 or TRBV6-3 and TRBJ1-4; D unresolved. From germline, CDR1 is MNHEY and CDR2 SVGEGT. V dropped 6 bases and J dropped 4 bases, with 12 bases sitting between them. This CDR3 comprises 14 residues. CDR3 protein: CASRRQAINEKLFF. CDR3 DNA: TGTGCCAGCAGACGACAAGCGATTAATGAAAAACTGTTTTTT.

On this clonotype itself: A junction end diverges from the germline sequence, so it may reflect a read error. The chain is built from TRBV12-3 or TRBV12-4 and TRBJ2-4; TRBD2 matches 13 bases. The CDR3 runs 15 residues. The CDR3 DNA reads as TGCGCCAGCAGTTCACTAGCGGGGGGGAAAAATGAGCAGTACTTC. Encoded protein: CASSSLAGGKNEQYF.

This clonotype was recorded many times. This chain uses TRBV6-5 with TRBJ2-3; the D gene could be TRBD1 or TRBD2 (5 bases each). Germline V gene sequence: CDR1 MNHEY, CDR2 SVGAGI. V was clipped by 8 bases and J by 4 bases, with 22 bases between them. This CDR3 spans 16 amino acids. In DNA form, the CDR3 reads TGTGCCAGCGGGCGGCAGGGATCTCGGGGCTCAGATACGCAGTATTTT. It specifies CASGRQGSRGSDTQYF.

This clonotype was recorded at least ten times. The V and J genes are TRBV3-1 and TRBJ1-5; 7 bases align to TRBD1. The CDR3 spans 15 residues. Trimming at V came to 1 base and at J to 5 bases, leaving 5 bases not matched to a gene. Germline V CDR1 and CDR2: LGHDT, YNNKEL (reference sequence). CDR3 nucleotides: TGTGCCAGCAGCCAAGGCTGGACAGGCGATCAGCCCCAGCATTTT. This codes for CASSQGWTGDQPQHF.

The chain joins TRBV4-1 to TRBJ2-1; TRBD1 agrees at 9 bases. CDR1 is MGHRA, CDR2 YSYEKL, per germline. The CDR3 covers 18 residues. V lost 0 bases, J lost 5 bases, and 11 bases stayed unmatched. The CDR3 coding sequence is TGCGCCAGCAGCCAAGACCGATACTGGACAGGGGTGAACAATGAGCAGTTCTTC. Amino acids: CASSQDRYWTGVNNEQFF.

On this clonotype: A much larger clonotype is one base distant, so this may be a read error. The chain has TRBV5-1 and TRBJ1-2; D possibly corresponds to TRBD1 (5 bases). This CDR3 region has 13 residues. V lost 10 bases to trimming and J lost 3 bases, with 16 bases between them. From germline, CDR1 is SGHRS and CDR2 YFSETQ. CDR3 protein: CARTNGGYYGYTF. Here the CDR3 DNA reads TGCGCCCGCACAAACGGGGGGTACTATGGCTACACCTTC.

In its sample, this clonotype was seen many times. The rearrangement uses TRBV20-1 and TRBJ2-4; TRBD1 agrees at 7 bases. Trimming at V came to 1 base and at J to 0 bases, leaving 3 bases not matched to a gene. In germline, CDR1 is DFQATT, CDR2 SNEGSKA (reference sequence). This CDR3 has 15 residues. This CDR3 is CSARGDSLAKNIQYF. CDR3 in DNA: TGCAGTGCTAGAGGGGACAGTTTAGCCAAAAACATTCAGTACTTC.

In DNA, the CDR3 is TGTGCCAGCAGCCGAGACTCGACAGGGACTACCTACGAGCAGTACTTC. Translated: CASSRDSTGTTYEQYF. The chain joins TRBV3-1 to TRBJ2-7; D assignment may be TRBD1 or TRBD2 (7 bases each). V lost 4 bases and J 2 bases, leaving 18 bases between the germline ends. This CDR3 spans 16 amino acids. Germline-derived CDR1 and CDR2 are LGHDT and YNNKEL (reference sequence).

The chain joins TRBV5-1 to TRBJ1-2, with 8 bases aligning to TRBD1. J gave up 7 bases and V 0 bases, and 8 bases lay outside the gene matches. Germline V lookup: CDR1 SGHRS, CDR2 YFSETQ. CDR3 length: 15 residues. The CDR3 region has the DNA TGCGCCAGCAGCTTGGCCGCGCAGGGGGCGGCTGGCTACACCTTC. The encoded protein is CASSLAAQGAAGYTF.

About this clonotype: An end of the junction does not agree with germline; a read error may underlie this. The rearrangement joins TRBV6-2 or TRBV6-3 to TRBJ2-1; D gene uncertain. Germline CDR1 and CDR2: MNHEY and SVGEGT. The CDR3 spans 12 residues. CDR3 in amino acids: CASSYPDNVQFF. DNA for the CDR3: TGTGCCAGCAGTTACCCTGACAATGTGCAGTTCTTC.

The rearrangement uses TRBV20-1 and TRBJ2-4, with TRBD2 as a possible D gene (6 bases). The J call could be wrong; TRBJ2-7 is a better fit for the DNA end. Germline lookup yields CDR1 DFQATT and CDR2 SNEGSKA (reference sequence). This CDR3 spans 17 amino acids. Here the CDR3 reads CSARDPLGDSRSYEQYF. The CDR3 bases are TGCAGTGCTAGAGATCCTCTGGGGGACTCCCGATCCTACGAGCAGTACTTC.